This T cell receptor (beta chain) appears in the sequencing data of a study of early T cells in non-severe SARS-CoV-2 infection (dated by TCRdb to the early 2020s). Notes on the research overall: Bulk RNA from unsorted whole blood was used for TCR sequencing, so alpha and beta chains could not be paired.

The paper as a whole reports these results and caveats: VDJdb matching was skewed toward anti-spike CD8 responses and likely underestimated virus-specific expansions, missing private and CD4 specificities.

This clonotype was counted only a few times. It lacks a known antigen. One base away there is no much larger clone; base qualities are not given. This was a case-control study nested in a cohort of healthcare workers in London, UK, who had nasopharyngeal swab PCR tests and blood samples taken every week. Healthcare workers were recruited during the week of the UK lockdown, between 23 and 31 March 2020, and followed weekly for up to roughly 16 weeks. The library relied on 5' RACE. The sample was run on a NextSeq 500. In the TCR library protocol, unique molecular identifiers were attached to individual cDNA molecules to correct for PCR bias and sequencing error. Both TCR alpha and beta chains were sequenced, and tight co-correlation was observed between alpha and beta sequence abundances in each sample. In the authors' own workflow: Decombinator V4 was used to annotate TCR sequences for V gene, J gene and CDR3. TCRs were defined as expanded if a significant change between any two time points was detected under a Poisson model with p below 0.0001. Abundances of TCRs were expressed as counts per million after normalisation to the total number of TCRs sequenced in each sample. MAIT TCRs were defined by TRAV1-2 paired with TRAJ12, TRAJ20 or TRAJ33, and iNKT TCRs by TRAV10 paired with TRAJ18. A search of VDJdb, accessed on 1 November 2021, was run for TCRs annotated to CMV, EBV and SARS-CoV-2, with TCRs annotated for multiple antigens excluded. The public reads were run again by TCRdb, first through fastp at Q25 and then through MiXCR, and only productive beta chains were kept. CDR3 protein sequences are deduplicated, and each keeps its most common genes and DNA. The V and J calls reflect TCRdb's pipeline rather than the authors' work. The sample includes roughly 48,000 distinct CDR3 sequences, with 6.5% to 9% observed a single time. Together, the top ten hold around 9.4% of the sample.

Via the germline V gene, CDR1 is KGHSH and CDR2 LQKENI. From V the trimming removes 3 bases and from J it removes 5 bases, while the gene matches leave 5 bases of the junction unaccounted for. The CDR3 numbers 15 residues from cysteine through phenylalanine. The sequence is cut down to CDR3 DNA, 45 bases in frame from base 1. Sequencing was done on a sample of whole blood. This clonotype was sampled from an adult who was a healthcare worker with PCR-confirmed SARS-CoV-2 infection or an uninfected control (not recorded which). The chain was built from TRBV18 and TRBJ2-1; 9 junctional bases match TRBD1. This receptor has the CDR3 CASSPGTGKNNEQFF. Here is the DNA: TGTGCCAGCTCACCCGGGACAGGGAAAAACAATGAGCAGTTCTTC.